Given below is one T cell receptor beta chain in context. The data stem from a study of response to subunit inactivated influenza vaccine. Each CDR3 protein gets one entry after TCRdb re-called the RT-PCR reads with MiXCR. Of 550,000 to 600,000 distinct CDR3 sequences in the sample, 10% to 15% were seen once. Losses at the gene ends were 0 bases for V and 7 bases for J; bases not matched to a gene: 4. This CDR3 is 14 amino acids long. Germline V gene lookup returns CDR1 MNHEY and CDR2 SVGEGT. Here the sequenced sample was PBMCs from blood, taken on the day of vaccination. The source is a man over 45 who received an inactivated influenza vaccine. The chain has TRBV6-2 or TRBV6-3 and TRBJ1-2; 8 bases are a match to TRBD1. The CDR3 is CASSYSSGGRGYTF. CDR3 bases: TGTGCCAGCAGTTACTCGTCAGGGGGCCGTGGCTACACCTTC.